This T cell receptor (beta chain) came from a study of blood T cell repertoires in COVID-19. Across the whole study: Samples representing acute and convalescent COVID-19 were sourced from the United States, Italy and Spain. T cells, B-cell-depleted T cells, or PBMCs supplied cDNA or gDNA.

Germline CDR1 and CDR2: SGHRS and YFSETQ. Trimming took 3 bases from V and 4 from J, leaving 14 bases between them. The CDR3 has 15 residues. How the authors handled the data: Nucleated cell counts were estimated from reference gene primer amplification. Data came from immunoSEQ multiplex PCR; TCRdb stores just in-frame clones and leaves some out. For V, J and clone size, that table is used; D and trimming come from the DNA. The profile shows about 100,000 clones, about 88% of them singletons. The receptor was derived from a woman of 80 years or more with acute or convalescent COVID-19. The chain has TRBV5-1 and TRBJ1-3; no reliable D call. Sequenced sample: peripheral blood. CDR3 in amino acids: CASSSASAEGNTIYF. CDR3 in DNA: TGCGCCAGCAGCTCCGCCAGCGCGGAGGGAAACACCATATATTTT.